This T cell receptor beta chain was captured by sequencing in a study of Tregs in tolerant kidney transplant recipients. As for the study in general: CD4+CD25+CD127- cells came from roughly 3-day belatacept mixed lymphocyte reactions, some with approximately five-day graft donor restimulation. General study findings and limits: Expanding Tregs on activated donor B cells appeared to best identify donor-specific TCRbeta clones. Biological reproducibility was not directly addressed in this study. Validation in larger populations is needed because few patients were studied.

This clone turned up a few times. Its target is not known. The data were produced by immunoSEQ multiplex PCR, yet TCRdb's version contains in-frame clones alone and is incomplete. This sample carries some 20,000 clones, 65% of them seen once, and the ten largest clones take 3% to 3.5%. V lost 2 bases to trimming and J lost 8 bases, with 19 bases between them. The CDR3 has 16 amino acids. The germline gives CDR1 SGHTA, CDR2 FQGNSA. The sequence was obtained from a human donor in good health. Sequencing was done on a sample of Tregs from blood cultured with allogeneic cells. The chain is built from TRBV7-2 and TRBJ2-1, with D perhaps TRBD2 (7 bases). The CDR3 DNA is TGTGCCAGCAGCTTACTCGGGGGGCGAGGCGGGGATGAGCAGTTCTTC. Translating it yields CASSLLGGRGGDEQFF.